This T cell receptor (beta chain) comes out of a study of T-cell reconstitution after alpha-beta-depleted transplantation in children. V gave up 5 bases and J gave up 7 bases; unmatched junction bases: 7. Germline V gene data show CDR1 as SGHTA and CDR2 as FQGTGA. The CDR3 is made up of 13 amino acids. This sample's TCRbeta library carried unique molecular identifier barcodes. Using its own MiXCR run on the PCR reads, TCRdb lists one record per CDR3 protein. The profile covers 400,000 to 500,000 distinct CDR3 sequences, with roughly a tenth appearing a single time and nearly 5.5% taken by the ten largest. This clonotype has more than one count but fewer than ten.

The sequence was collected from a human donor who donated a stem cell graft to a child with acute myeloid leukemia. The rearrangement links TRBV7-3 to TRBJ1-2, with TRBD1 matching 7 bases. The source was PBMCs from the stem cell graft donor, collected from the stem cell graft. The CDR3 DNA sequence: TGTGCCAGCAGCACCACAGGGGTGGGTGGCTACACCTTC. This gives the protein CASSTTGVGGYTF.